This T cell receptor beta chain originates from a study of cytomegalovirus exposure and HLA in healthy donors. Study-wide findings and caveats: CMV serostatus was the only recorded immune exposure for donors. Through in vitro validation, a few CMV-associated chains were shown to be specific for CMV antigens.

Turning to this clone: What it binds is unknown.

It was with 60 Vbeta and 13 Jbeta primers that the PCR ran. TCRdb's copy holds only in-frame clones and misses some; the assay was immunoSEQ multiplex PCR. The table lists 200,000 to 250,000 clones, approximately 70% of them singletons. This TCR was recovered from a woman in her thirties in good health and CMV-seronegative. The sample was PBMCs.

The CDR3 sequence is CASSQEQGLNTGELFF. The CDR3 DNA sequence: TGTGCCAGCAGCCAGGAGCAGGGGCTGAACACCGGGGAGCTGTTTTTT. The gene calls are TRBV4-2 and TRBJ2-2, with a tentative D call TRBD1 (6 bases). In germline, CDR1 is LGHNA, CDR2 YNFKEQ. V was clipped by 3 bases and J by 1 base, with 12 bases between them. CDR3 size: 16 residues.